This T cell receptor (beta chain) emerged from a study of blood T cell repertoires in COVID-19. Study overall: Some COVID-19 samples were acute and others convalescent; all came from the United States, Italy and Spain. T cells, B-cell-depleted T cells, or PBMCs supplied cDNA or gDNA.

As processed by the authors: Counts of nucleated cells, estimated from reference gene primer amplification, were obtained. Data came from immunoSEQ multiplex PCR; TCRdb stores just in-frame clones and leaves some out. D and trimming come from the DNA, and the V and J calls and clone size come from that table. The sample yields fewer than 200,000 clones, around 67% seen once. Germline-derived CDR1 and CDR2 are LNHDA and SQIVND (reference sequence). This CDR3 is 18 amino acids long. J lost 2 bases, V lost 6 bases, and 14 bases had no gene match. This sequence originates from a woman aged 80 or over with acute or convalescent COVID-19. Source material: peripheral blood. This chain links TRBV19 with TRBJ2-2; 8 bases map to TRBD1. CDR3 DNA: TGTGCCAGTAGCCTTGGGACCGGGACAGGACTTAACACCGGGGAGCTGTTTTTT. Its protein product is CASSLGTGTGLNTGELFF.